This T cell receptor (beta chain) emerged from a study of shared clonotypes between healthy human individuals. Overall study findings and caveats: Some clonotypes were shared by all four sorted-subset donors, while others were not shared. The non-shared ones had lower generation probabilities than the shared ones.

The repertoire was sequenced with immunoSEQ multiplex PCR; TCRdb's copy has only in-frame clones and lacks some. The table includes a few million clones, 93% detected once. Worth noting for this clone: Its antigen is not identified. Mismatch with germline at one junction end may stem from a read error.

From germline, CDR1 is LGHNA and CDR2 YNFKEQ. The CDR3 is made up of 15 amino acids. The TCR sequence derives from a man in his late teens or twenties in good health. Some clones in this sample may be carry-over from other donors' samples. This chain joins TRBV4-2 and TRBJ2-3; 10 bases agree with TRBD2. The sequenced sample consisted of naive CD4+ T cells from PBMCs. The subset here: CD45RA+ positively selected. This CDR3 reads CASSQDARTSGPGDF. CDR3 sequence (DNA): TGTGCCAGCAGCCAAGATGCTAGGACTAGCGGACCCGGGGATTTT.